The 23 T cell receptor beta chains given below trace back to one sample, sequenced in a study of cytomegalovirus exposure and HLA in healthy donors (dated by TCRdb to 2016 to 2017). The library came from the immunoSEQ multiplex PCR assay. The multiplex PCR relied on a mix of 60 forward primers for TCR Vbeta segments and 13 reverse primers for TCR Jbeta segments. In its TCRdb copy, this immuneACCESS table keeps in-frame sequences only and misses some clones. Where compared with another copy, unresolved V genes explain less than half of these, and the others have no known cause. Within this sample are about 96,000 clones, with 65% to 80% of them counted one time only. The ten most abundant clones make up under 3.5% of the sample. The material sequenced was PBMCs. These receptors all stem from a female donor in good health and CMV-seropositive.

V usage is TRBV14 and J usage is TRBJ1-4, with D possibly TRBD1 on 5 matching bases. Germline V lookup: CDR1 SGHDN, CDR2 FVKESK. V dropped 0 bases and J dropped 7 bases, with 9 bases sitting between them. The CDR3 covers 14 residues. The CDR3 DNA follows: TGTGCCAGCAGCCAAGATTTTGGGGCTGAAAAACTGTTTTTT. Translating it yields CASSQDFGAEKLFF.

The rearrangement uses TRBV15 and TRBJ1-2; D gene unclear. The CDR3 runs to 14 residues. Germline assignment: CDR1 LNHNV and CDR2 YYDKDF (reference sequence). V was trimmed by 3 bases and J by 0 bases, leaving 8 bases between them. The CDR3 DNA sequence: TGTGCCACCAGCAGGGCGGCCACTAACTATGGCTACACCTTC. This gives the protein CATSRAATNYGYTF.

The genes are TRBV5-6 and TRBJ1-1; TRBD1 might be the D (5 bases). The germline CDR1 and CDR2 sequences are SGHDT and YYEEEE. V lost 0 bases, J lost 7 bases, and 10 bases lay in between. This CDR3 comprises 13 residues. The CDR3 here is CASSLAGNLEAFF. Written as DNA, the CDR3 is TGTGCCAGCAGCTTGGCAGGGAACCTTGAAGCTTTCTTT.

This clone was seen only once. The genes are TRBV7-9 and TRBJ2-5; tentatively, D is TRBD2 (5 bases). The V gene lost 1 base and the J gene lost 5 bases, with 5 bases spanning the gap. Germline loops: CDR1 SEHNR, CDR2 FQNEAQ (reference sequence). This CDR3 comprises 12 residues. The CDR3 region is CASSLGEETQYF. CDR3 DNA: TGTGCCAGCAGCTTAGGGGAGGAGACCCAGTACTTC.

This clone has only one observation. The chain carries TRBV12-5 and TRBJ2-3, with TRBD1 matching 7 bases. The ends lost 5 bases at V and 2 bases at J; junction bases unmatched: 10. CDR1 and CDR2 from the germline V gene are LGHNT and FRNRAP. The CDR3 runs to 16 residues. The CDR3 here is CASGPGTGVATDTQYF. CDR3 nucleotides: TGTGCTAGTGGTCCCGGTACAGGGGTCGCCACAGATACGCAGTATTTT.

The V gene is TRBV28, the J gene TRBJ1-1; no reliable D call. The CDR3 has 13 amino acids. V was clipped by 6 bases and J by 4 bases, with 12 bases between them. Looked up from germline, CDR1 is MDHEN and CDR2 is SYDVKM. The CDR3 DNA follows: TGTGCCAGCAGATTCCCGGGTATCACTGAAGCTTTCTTT. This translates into CASRFPGITEAFF.

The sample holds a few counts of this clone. The CDR3 nucleotides are TGCGCCAGCAGCCAGACAGACTCTGGAAACACCATATATTTT. Its translation: CASSQTDSGNTIYF. V and J are TRBV4-3 and TRBJ1-3; a possible D gene is TRBD1 (5 bases). CDR1 LGHNA and CDR2 YSLEER come from the germline V gene. V lost 3 bases, J lost 0 bases, and 6 bases lay in between. CDR3 length equals 14 residues.

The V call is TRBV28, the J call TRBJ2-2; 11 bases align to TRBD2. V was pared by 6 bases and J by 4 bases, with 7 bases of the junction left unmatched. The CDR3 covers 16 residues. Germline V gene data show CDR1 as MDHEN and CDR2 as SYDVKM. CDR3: CASRLGSGRATGELFF. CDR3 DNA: TGTGCCAGCAGACTGGGTAGCGGGAGGGCCACCGGGGAGCTGTTTTTT. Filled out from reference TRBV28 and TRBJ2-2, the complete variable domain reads DVKVTQSSRYLVKRTGEKVFLECVQDMDHENMFWYRQDPGLGLRLIYFSYDVKMKEKGDIPEGYSVSREKKERFSLILESASTNQTSMYLCASRLGSGRATGELFFGEGSRLTVL.

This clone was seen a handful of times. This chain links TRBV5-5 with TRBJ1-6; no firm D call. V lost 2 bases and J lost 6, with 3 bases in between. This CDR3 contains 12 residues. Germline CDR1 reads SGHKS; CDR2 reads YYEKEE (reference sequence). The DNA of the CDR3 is TGTGCCAGCAGCTTCTCTAATTCACCCCTCCACTTT. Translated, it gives CASSFSNSPLHF.

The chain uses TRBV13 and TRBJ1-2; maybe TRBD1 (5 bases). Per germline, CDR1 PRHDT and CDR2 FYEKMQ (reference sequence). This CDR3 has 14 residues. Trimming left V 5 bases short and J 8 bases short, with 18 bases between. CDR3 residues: CASSAAGRGSGYTF. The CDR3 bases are TGTGCCAGCAGCGCAGCAGGACGGGGGTCGGGCTACACCTTC.

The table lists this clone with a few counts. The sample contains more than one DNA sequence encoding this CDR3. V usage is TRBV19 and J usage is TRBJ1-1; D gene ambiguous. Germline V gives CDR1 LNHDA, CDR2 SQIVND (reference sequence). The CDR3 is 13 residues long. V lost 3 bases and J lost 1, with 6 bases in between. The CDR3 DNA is TGTGCCAGTAGTATCCGGGGGAACACTGAAGCTTTCTTT. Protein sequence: CASSIRGNTEAFF.

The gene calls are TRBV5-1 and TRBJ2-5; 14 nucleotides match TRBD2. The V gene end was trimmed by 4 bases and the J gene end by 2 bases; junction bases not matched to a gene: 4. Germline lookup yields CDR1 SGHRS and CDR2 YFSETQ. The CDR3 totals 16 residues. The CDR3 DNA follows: TGCGCCAGCAGCCGCGGACTAGCGGGGGGACAAGAGACCCAGTACTTC. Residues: CASSRGLAGGQETQYF.

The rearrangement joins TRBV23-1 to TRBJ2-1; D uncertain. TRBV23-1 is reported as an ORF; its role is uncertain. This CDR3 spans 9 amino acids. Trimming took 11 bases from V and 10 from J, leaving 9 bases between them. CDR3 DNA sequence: TGCGCCCGCTTCGAGGAGCAGTTCTTC. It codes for CARFEEQFF.

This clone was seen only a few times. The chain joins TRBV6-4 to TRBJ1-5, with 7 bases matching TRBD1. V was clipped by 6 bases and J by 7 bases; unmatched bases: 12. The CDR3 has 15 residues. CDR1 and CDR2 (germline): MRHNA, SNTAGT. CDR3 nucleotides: TGTGCCAGCAGCTCTACCCTCAGGGGGGAACAGCCCCAGCATTTT. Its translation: CASSSTLRGEQPQHF.

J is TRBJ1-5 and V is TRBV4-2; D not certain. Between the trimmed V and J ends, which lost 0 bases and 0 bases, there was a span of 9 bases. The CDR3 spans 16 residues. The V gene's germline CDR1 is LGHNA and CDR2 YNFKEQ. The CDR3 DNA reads TGTGCCAGCAGCCAAGATCCCAGATATAGCAATCAGCCCCAGCATTTT. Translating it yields CASSQDPRYSNQPQHF.

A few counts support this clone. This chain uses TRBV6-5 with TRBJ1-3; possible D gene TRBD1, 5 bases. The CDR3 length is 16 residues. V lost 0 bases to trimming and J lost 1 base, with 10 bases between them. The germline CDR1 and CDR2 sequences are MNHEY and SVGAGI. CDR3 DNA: TGTGCCAGCAGTTACTCTCAGGGAGGGTCTGGAAACACCATATATTTT. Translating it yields CASSYSQGGSGNTIYF.

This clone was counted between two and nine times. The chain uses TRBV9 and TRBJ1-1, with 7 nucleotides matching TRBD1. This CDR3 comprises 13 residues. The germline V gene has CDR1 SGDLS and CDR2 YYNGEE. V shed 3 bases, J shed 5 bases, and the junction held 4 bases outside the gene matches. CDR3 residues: CASSEWDRTEAFF. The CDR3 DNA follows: TGTGCCAGCAGCGAGTGGGACAGAACTGAAGCTTTCTTT.

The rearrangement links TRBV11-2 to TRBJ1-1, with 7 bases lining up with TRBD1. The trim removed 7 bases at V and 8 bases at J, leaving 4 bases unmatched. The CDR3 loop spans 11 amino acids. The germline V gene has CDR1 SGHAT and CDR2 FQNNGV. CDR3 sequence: CASTQDREAFF. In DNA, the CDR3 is TGTGCCAGCACCCAGGACAGGGAAGCTTTCTTT.

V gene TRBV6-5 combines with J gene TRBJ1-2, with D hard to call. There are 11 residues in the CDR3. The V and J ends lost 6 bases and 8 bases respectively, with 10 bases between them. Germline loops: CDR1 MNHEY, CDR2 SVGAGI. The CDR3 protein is CASSPGWGYTF. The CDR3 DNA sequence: TGTGCCAGCAGCCCCGGGTGGGGCTACACCTTC.

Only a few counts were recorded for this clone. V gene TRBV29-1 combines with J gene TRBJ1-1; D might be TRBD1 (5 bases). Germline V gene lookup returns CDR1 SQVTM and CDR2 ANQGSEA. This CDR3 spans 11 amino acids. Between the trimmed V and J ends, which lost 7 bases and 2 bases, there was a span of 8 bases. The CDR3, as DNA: TGCAGCGGGGGCCGCAACACTGAAGCTTTCTTT. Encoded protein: CSGGRNTEAFF.

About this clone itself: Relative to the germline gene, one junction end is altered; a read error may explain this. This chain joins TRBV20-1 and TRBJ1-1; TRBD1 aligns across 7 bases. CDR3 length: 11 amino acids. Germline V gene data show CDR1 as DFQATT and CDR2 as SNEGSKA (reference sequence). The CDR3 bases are TGTGGGACAGCCGTGAACACTGAAGCTTTCTTT. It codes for CGTAVNTEAFF.

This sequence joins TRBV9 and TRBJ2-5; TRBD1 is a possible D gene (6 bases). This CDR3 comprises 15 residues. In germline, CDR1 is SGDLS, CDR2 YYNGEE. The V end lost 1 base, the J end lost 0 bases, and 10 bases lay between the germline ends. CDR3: CASSVTGTYQETQYF. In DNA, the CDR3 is TGTGCCAGCAGCGTAACCGGGACATACCAAGAGACCCAGTACTTC.

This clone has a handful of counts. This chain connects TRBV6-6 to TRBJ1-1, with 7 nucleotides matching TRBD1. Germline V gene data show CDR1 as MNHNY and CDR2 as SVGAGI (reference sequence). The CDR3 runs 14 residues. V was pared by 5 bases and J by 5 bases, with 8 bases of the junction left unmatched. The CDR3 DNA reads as TGTGCCAGCAGTAACCCACAGGGGCGGACTGAAGCTTTCTTT. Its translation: CASSNPQGRTEAFF.